The entry below describes one TCR beta chain. This sample is drawn from a study of blood T cell repertoires in COVID-19. Between the trimmed V and J ends, which lost 11 bases and 1 base, there was a span of 20 bases. This CDR3 region has 15 residues. Germline V CDR1 and CDR2: SEHNR, FQNEAQ (reference sequence). Study processing details: Quantification of nucleated cells was approximated via reference gene primer amplification. Profiled with immunoSEQ multiplex PCR; TCRdb holds only in-frame clones, not every one. The V and J calls and the clone size are those of that table, but D and trimming were determined from the DNA. The sample has fewer than 300,000 clones, approximately 87% seen once.

The chain is built from TRBV7-9 and TRBJ1-1, with D unclear. The source of this sequence is a woman in her 40s who had recovered from COVID-19. The sequenced sample consisted of peripheral blood. In DNA, the CDR3 is TGTGCCTGGAAAGGCGGAAGAAATACGAACACTGAAGCTTTCTTT. It encodes CAWKGGRNTNTEAFF.